Here is one TCR beta chain with its context. This sample was included in a study of radiation and T cells in renal cell carcinoma. Measured with immunoSEQ multiplex PCR; TCRdb has only the in-frame clones, and not every one. The sample gives approximately 92,000 clones, 70% to 90% of which show up once; approximately 8.8% is in the top ten. The time point denotes: blood 4 weeks post-SBRT, at nephrectomy. Treatment meaning: 15 Gy SBRT to primary tumor, nephrectomy 4 weeks later. Blood was sampled at baseline, 2 weeks and 4 weeks after SBRT. Germline values: CDR1 SQVTM, CDR2 ANQGSEA. The V segment lost 4 bases and the J segment 2 bases; nucleotides outside the gene matches: 5. This CDR3 is 14 amino acids long.

The V gene is TRBV29-1, the J gene TRBJ1-2, with TRBD1 matching 9 bases. This receptor was taken from a man aged 50 to 60 with renal cell carcinoma. Sequenced here: blood, sampled from a patient whose treatment included radiotherapy and nephrectomy. The CDR3 sequence: CSVVGTGLNYGYTF. DNA for the CDR3: TGCAGCGTTGTTGGGACAGGGTTAAACTATGGCTACACCTTC.